This T cell receptor beta chain was identified in a study of blood T cell repertoires in COVID-19. Study-level information: T cells, B-cell-depleted T cells, or PBMCs supplied cDNA or gDNA.

Sequencing used immunoSEQ multiplex PCR; TCRdb keeps in-frame clones, though not all of them. Of about 110,000 clones in the sample, 65% to 90% were seen once. The germline gives CDR1 LGHDT, CDR2 YNNKEL (reference sequence). This CDR3 spans 16 amino acids. V shed 4 bases and J 1 base; nucleotides not matched to a gene: 8. The J gene is TRBJ2-3, the V gene TRBV3-1 (or the pseudogene TRBV3-2), with 7 bases matching TRBD1. Sequenced material: peripheral blood. This sequence was found in a woman aged 55-70 years with acute or convalescent COVID-19. CDR3 DNA sequence: TGTGCCAGCAGCCTAGCCCGGGACAGTCGCACAGATACGCAGTATTTT. It encodes CASSLARDSRTDTQYF.